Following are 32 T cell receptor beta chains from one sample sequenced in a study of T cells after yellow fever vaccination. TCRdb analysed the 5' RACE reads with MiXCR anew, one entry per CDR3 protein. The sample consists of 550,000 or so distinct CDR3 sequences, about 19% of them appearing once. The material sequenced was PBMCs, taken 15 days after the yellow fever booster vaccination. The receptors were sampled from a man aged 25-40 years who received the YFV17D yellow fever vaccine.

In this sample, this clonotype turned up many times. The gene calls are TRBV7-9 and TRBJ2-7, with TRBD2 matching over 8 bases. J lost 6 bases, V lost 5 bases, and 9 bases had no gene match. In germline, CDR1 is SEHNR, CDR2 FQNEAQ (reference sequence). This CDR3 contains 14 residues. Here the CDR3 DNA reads TGTGCCAGCAGCGGTAGCGGGAAGACGTTCGAGCAGTACTTC. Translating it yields CASSGSGKTFEQYF. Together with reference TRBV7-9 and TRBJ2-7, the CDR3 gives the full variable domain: DTGVSQNPRHKITKRGQNVTFRCDPISEHNRLYWYRQTLGQGPEFLTYFQNEAQLEKSRLLSDRFSAERPKGSFSTLEIQRTEQGDSAMYLCASSGSGKTFEQYFGPGTRLTVT.

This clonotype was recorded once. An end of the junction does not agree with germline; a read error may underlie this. The CDR3 DNA is TGTGCCAGCAGCTTAAAGGGCCTAGCGGAGACCCTGTACTTC. This sequence encodes CASSLKGLAETLYF. The chain links TRBV5-4 to TRBJ2-5; 7 positions match TRBD2. The CDR3 totals 14 residues. Germline CDR1 SGHNT, CDR2 YYREEE (reference sequence). The full variable domain, rest sourced from reference TRBV5-4 and TRBJ2-5, is ETGVTQSPTHLIKTRGQQVTLRCSSQSGHNTVSWYQQALGQGPQFIFQYYREEENGRGNFPPRFSGLQFPNYSSELNVNALELDDSALYLCASSLKGLAETLYFGPGTRLLVL.

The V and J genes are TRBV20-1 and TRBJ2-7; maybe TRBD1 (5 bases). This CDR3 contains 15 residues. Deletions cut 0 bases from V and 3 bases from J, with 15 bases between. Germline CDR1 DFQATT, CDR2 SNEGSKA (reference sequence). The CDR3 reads CSARDEAGQNYEQYF. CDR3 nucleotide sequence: TGCAGTGCTAGAGATGAGGCAGGACAAAACTACGAGCAGTACTTC.

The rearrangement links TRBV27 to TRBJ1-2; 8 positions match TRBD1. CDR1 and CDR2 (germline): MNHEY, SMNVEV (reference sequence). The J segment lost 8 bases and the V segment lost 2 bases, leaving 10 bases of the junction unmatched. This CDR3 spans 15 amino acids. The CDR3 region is CASSLRGQGAGGYTF. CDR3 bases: TGTGCCAGCAGTTTACGGGGGCAGGGGGCTGGGGGCTACACCTTC.

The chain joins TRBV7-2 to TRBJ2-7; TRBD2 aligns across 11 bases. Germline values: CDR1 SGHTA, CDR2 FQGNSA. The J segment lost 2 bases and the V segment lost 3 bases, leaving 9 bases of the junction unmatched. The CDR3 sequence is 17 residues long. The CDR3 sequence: CASSFPSATSGTYEQYF. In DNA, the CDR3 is TGTGCCAGCAGCTTTCCGTCCGCGACTAGCGGGACCTACGAGCAGTACTTC.

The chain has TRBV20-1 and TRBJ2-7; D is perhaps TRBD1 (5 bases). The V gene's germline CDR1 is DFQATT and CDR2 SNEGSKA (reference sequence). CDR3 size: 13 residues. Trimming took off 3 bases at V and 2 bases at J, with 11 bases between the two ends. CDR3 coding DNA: TGCAGTGCTAGCGACAGATCCACCTACGAGCAGTACTTC. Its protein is CSASDRSTYEQYF.

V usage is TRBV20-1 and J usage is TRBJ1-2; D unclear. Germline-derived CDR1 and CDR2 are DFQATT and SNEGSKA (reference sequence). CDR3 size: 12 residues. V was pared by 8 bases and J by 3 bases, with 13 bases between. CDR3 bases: TGCAGTTGGTCGGGCAAGGACTATGGCTACACCTTC. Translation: CSWSGKDYGYTF.

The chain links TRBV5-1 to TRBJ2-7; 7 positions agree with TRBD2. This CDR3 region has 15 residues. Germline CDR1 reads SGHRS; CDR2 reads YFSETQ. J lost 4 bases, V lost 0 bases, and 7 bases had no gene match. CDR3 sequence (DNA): TGCGCCAGCAGCTTGGAGGTGGGAGGGCCGTACGAGCAGTACTTC. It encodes CASSLEVGGPYEQYF.

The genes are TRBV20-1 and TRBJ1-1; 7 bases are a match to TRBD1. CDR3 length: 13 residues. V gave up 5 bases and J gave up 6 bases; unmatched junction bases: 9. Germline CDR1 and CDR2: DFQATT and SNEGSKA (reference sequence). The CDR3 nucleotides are TGCAGTGCTGAGAGGCAGGGGGTATCTGAAGCTTTCTTT. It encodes CSAERQGVSEAFF.

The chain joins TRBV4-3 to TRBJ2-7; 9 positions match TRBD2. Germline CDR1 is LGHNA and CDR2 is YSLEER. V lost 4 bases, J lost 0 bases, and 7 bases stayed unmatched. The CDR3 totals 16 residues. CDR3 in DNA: TGCGCCAGCAGCCGACTCCATAGCGGGAGCTCCTACGAGCAGTACTTC. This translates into CASSRLHSGSSYEQYF.

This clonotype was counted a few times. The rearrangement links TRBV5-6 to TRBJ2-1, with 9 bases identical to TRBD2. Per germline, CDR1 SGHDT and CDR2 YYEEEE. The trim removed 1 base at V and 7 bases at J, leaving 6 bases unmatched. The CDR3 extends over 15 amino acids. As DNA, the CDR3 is TGTGCCAGCAGCTTGTTGTCTAGCGGGAAGAATGAGCAGTTCTTC. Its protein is CASSLLSSGKNEQFF.

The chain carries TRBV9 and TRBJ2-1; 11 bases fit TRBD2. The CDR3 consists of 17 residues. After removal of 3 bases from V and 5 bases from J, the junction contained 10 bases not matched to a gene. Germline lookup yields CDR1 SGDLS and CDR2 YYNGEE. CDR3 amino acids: CASSALPRLAGNNEQFF. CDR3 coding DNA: TGTGCCAGCAGCGCTCTACCCAGACTAGCGGGAAACAATGAGCAGTTCTTC.

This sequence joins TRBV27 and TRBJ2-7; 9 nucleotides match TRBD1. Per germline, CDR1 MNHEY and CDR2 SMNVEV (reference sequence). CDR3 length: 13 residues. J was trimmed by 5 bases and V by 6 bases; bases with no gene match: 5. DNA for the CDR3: TGTGCCAGCAGAGGACAGGGGCGTAACGAGCAGTACTTC. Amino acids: CASRGQGRNEQYF.

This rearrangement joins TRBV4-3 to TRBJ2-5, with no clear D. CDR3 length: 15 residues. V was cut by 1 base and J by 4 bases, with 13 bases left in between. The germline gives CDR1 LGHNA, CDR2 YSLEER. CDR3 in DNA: TGCGCCAGCAGCCAAGGGTTGGGTAACGTAGAGACCCAGTACTTC. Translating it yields CASSQGLGNVETQYF.

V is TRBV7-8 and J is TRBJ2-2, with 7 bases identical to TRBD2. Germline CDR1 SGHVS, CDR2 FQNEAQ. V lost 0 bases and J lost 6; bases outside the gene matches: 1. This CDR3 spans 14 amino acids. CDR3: CASSLARGAGELFF. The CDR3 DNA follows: TGTGCCAGCAGCTTAGCACGGGGGGCCGGGGAGCTGTTTTTT. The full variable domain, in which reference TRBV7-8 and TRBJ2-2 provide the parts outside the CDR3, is GAGVSQSPRYKVAKRGQDVALRCDPISGHVSLFWYQQALGQGPEFLTYFQNEAQLDKSGLPSDRFFAERPEGSVSTLKIQRTQQEDSAVYLCASSLARGAGELFFGEGSRLTVL.

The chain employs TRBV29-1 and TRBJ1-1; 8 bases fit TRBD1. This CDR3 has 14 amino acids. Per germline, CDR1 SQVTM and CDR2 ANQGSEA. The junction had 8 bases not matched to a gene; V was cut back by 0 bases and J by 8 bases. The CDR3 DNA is TGCAGCGTTGAAGATCAAGGGACAGGTCGGGAAGCTTTCTTT. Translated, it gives CSVEDQGTGREAFF.

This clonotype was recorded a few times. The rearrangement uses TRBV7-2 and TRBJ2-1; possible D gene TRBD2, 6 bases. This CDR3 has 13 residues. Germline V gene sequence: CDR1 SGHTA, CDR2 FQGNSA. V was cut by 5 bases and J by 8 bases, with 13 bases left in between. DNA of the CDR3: TGTGCCAGCAGCACGAGGGACTCCTATGAGCAGTTCTTC. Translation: CASSTRDSYEQFF. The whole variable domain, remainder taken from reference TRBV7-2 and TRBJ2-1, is GAGVSQSPSNKVTEKGKDVELRCDPISGHTALYWYRQSLGQGLEFLIYFQGNSAPDKSGLPSDRFSAERTGGSVSTLTIQRTQQEDSAVYLCASSTRDSYEQFFGPGTRLTVL.

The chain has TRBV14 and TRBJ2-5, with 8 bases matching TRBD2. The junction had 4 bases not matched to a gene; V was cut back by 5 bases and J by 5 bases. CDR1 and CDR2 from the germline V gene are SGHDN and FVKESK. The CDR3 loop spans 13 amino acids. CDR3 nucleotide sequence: TGTGCCAGCAGCTTCGGACTAGCTGAGACCCAGTACTTC. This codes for CASSFGLAETQYF.

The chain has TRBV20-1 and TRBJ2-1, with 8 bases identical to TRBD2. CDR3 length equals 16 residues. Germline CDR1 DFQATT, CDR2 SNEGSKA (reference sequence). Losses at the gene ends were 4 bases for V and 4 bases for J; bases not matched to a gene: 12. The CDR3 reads CSAMVGGTSGYNEQFF. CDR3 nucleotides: TGCAGTGCTATGGTAGGGGGAACTAGCGGATACAATGAGCAGTTCTTC.

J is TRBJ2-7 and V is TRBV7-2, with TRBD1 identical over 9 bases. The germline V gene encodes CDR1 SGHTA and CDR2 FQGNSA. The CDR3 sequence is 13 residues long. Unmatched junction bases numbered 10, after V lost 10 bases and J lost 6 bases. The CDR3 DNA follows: TGTGCCACCCAGCCACAGGGGGCAGGCGAGCAGTACTTC. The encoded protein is CATQPQGAGEQYF.

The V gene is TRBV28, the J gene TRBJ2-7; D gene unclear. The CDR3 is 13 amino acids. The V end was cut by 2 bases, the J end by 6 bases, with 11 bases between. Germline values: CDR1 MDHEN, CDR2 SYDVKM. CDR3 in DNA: TGTGCCAGCAGTTTAGGGGATTCGGGCGAGCAGTACTTC. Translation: CASSLGDSGEQYF.

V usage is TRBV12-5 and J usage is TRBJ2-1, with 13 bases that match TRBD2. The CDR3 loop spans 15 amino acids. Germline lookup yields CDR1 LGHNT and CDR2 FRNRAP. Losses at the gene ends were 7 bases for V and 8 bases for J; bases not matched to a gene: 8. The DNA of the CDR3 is TGTGCTAGTGCCGCACGGACTAGCGGGAGCTATGAGCAGTTCTTC. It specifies CASAARTSGSYEQFF.

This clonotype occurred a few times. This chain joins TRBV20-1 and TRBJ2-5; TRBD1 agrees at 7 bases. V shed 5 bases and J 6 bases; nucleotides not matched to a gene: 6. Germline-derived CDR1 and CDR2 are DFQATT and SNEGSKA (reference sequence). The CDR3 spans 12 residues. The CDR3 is CSAADRAQTQYF. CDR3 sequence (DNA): TGCAGTGCTGCCGACAGGGCTCAGACCCAGTACTTC.

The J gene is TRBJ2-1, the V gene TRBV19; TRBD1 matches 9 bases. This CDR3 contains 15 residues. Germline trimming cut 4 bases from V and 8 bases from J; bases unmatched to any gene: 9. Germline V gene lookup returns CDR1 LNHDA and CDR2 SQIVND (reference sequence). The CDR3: CASSTKPGQGYEQFF. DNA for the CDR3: TGTGCCAGTAGTACCAAGCCGGGACAGGGATATGAGCAGTTCTTC.

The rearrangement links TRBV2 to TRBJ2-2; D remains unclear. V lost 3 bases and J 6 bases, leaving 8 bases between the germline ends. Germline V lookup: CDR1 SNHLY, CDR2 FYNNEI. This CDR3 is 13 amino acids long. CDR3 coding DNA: TGTGCCAGCAGTGACGGCGTCTCCGGGGAGCTGTTTTTT. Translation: CASSDGVSGELFF. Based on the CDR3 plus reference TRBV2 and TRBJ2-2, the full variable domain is EPEVTQTPSHQVTQMGQEVILRCVPISNHLYFYWYRQILGQKVEFLVSFYNNEISEKSEIFDDQFSVERPDGSNFTLKIRSTKLEDSAMYFCASSDGVSGELFFGEGSRLTVL.

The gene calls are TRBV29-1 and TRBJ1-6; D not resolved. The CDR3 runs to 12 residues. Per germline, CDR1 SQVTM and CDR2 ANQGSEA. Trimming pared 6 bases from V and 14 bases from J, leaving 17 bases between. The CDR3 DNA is TGCAGCGTCACTTCGGAGGGCGGATCCCTCCACTTT. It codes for CSVTSEGGSLHF.

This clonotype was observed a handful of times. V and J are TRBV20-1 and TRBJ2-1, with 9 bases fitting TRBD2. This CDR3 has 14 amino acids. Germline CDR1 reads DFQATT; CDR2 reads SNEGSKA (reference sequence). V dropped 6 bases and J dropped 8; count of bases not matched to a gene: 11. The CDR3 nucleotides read TGCAGTGCGGGGACTAGCAGGACCAGCGATGAGCAGTTCTTC. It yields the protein CSAGTSRTSDEQFF.

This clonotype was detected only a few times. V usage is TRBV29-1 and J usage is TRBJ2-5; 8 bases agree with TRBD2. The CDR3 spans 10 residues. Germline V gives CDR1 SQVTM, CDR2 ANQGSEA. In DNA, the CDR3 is TGCACCGGGGGGGAAGAGACCCAGTACTTC. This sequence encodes CTGGEETQYF.

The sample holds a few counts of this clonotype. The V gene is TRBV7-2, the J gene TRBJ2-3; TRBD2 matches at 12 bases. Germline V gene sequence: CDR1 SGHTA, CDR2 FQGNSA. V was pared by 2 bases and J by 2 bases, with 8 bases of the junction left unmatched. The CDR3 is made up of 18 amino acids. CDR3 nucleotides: TGTGCCAGCAGCTTAATGCTAGCGGGAGGGACTTCCACAGATACGCAGTATTTT. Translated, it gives CASSLMLAGGTSTDTQYF.

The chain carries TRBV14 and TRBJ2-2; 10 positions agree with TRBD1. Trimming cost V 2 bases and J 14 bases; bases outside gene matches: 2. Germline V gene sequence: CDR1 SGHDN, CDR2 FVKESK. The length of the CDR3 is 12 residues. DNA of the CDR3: TGTGCCAGCAGCCAATGGGACAGGGGACTGTTTTTT. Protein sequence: CASSQWDRGLFF. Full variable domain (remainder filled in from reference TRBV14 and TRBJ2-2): EAGVTQFPSHSVIEKGQTVTLRCDPISGHDNLYWYRRVMGKEIKFLLHFVKESKQDESGMPNNRFLAERTGGTYSTLKVQPAELEDSGVYFCASSQWDRGLFFGEGSRLTVL.

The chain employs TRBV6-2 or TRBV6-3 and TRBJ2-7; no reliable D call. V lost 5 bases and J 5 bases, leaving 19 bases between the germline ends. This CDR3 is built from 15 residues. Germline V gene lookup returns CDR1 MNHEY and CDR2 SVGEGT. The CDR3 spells CASSTDLRWDNEQYF. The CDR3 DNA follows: TGTGCCAGCAGTACAGACTTGAGGTGGGATAACGAGCAGTACTTC.

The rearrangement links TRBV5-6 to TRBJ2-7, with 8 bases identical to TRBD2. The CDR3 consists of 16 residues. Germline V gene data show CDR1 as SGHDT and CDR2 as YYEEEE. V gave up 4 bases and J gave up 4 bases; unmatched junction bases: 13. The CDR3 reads CASSPRGKREKYEQYF. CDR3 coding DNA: TGTGCCAGCAGCCCCCGGGGGAAGCGGGAGAAATACGAGCAGTACTTC.